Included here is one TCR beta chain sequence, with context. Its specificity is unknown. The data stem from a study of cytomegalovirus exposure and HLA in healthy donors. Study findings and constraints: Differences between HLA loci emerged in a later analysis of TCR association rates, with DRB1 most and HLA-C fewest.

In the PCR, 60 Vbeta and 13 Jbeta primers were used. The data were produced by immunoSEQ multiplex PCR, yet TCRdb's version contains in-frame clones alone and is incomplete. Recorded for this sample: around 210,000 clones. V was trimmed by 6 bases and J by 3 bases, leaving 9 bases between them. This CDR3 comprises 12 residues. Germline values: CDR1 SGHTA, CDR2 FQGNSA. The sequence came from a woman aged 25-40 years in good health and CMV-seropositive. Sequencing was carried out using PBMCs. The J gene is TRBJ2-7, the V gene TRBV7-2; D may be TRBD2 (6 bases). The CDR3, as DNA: TGTGCCAGCAGAGGGACTGGCTACGAGCAGTACTTC. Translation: CASRGTGYEQYF.